The clone carrying this T cell receptor beta chain came up a few times. Its antigen remains unknown. The sample is drawn from a study of blood T cells in healthy people across ages. Study findings and constraints: Estimates of total diversity, which came from one million sequenced T cells, were considered to be underestimates. Among T cells, TCR beta diversity per million cells dropped roughly linearly as age rose. Unsorted PBMC material precluded a definitive naive versus antigen-experienced comparison.

Sample-barcoded 5' priming and a J-beta primer mix drove a second PCR of about 6 to 12 cycles. MiXCR, run by TCRdb on the 5' RACE reads, gives a single entry per CDR3 protein. Here the sample spans about 1.8 million distinct CDR3 sequences, roughly 50% being singletons. Every sample yielded at least 6.5 million isolated PBMCs. The source of this sequence is a woman aged 40 to 50 in good health. Sample: blood.

CDR3 region: CSATTGTRNSPLHF. The CDR3 nucleotides are TGCAGTGCCACGACCGGGACACGGAATTCACCCCTCCACTTT. The J gene is TRBJ1-6, the V gene TRBV20-1; TRBD1 is a possible D gene (6 bases). This CDR3 is 14 amino acids long. Per the germline V gene, CDR1 is DFQATT and CDR2 is SNEGSKA (reference sequence). V lost 6 bases to trimming and J lost 7 bases, with 16 bases between them.